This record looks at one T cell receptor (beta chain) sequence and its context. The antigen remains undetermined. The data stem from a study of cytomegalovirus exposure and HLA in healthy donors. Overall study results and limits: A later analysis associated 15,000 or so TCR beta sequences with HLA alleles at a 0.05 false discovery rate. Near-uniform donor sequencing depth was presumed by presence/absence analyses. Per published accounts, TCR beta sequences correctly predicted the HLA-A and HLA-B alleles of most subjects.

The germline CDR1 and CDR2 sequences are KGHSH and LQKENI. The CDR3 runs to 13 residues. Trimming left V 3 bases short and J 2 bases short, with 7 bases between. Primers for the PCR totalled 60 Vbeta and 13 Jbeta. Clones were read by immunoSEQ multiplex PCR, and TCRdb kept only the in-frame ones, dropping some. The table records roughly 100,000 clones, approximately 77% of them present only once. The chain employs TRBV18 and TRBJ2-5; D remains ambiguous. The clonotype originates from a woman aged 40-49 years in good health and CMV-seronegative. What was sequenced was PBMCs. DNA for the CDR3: TGTGCCAGCTCACCTCAGATACAAGAGACCCAGTACTTC. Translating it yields CASSPQIQETQYF.